The 20 T cell receptor beta chains below were found in one sample sequenced in a study of blood T cell repertoires in COVID-19. Profiled with immunoSEQ multiplex PCR; TCRdb holds only in-frame clones, not every one. This sample has some 530,000 clones, with more than 85% found just once. Source material: PBMCs or T cells enriched from blood (not recorded which). These TCRs come from a woman aged 55-75 years who had recovered from COVID-19.

The rearrangement joins TRBV6-5 to TRBJ1-5; tentatively, D is TRBD1 (5 bases). Germline V gene data show CDR1 as MNHEY and CDR2 as SVGAGI. This CDR3 contains 13 residues. Trimming removed 6 bases at V and 7 bases at J, with 13 bases between. CDR3 sequence reads: CASRGAAIQPQHF. CDR3 bases: TGTGCCAGCAGAGGGGCCGCCATACAGCCCCAGCATTTT.

The chain carries TRBV1 and TRBJ2-3; TRBD2 is taken as the D call from the table, unchecked against the DNA. TRBV1 corresponds to a pseudogene. The CDR3 loop spans 16 amino acids. CDR3 protein: CTSSQPLAWEEDTQYF. Written as DNA, the CDR3 is TGCACCAGCAGCCAGCCGCTAGCGTGGGAGGAAGATACGCAGTATTTT.

The chain uses TRBV11-3 and TRBJ2-3; 9 bases agree with TRBD1. The CDR3 runs to 16 residues. V dropped 5 bases and J dropped 3; count of bases not matched to a gene: 9. CDR1 and CDR2 (germline): SGHNT, YENEEA. CDR3 sequence: CASSMGQGPGTDTQYF. The CDR3 coding sequence is TGTGCCAGCAGCATGGGACAGGGTCCGGGGACAGATACGCAGTATTTT.

The rearrangement links TRBV27 to TRBJ2-3; tentatively, D is TRBD2 (5 bases). The CDR3 runs 15 residues. V lost 2 bases and J lost 1, with 10 bases in between. CDR1 MNHEY and CDR2 SMNVEV come from the germline V gene (reference sequence). CDR3 sequence reads: CASSLGNGGTDTQYF. In DNA, the CDR3 is TGTGCCAGCAGTTTAGGGAACGGGGGCACAGATACGCAGTATTTT.

CDR3 sequence reads: CASRLGVGLNTEAFF. As DNA, the CDR3 is TGTGCCAGCAGACTCGGGGTGGGCTTGAACACTGAAGCTTTCTTT. The rearrangement uses TRBV6-5 and TRBJ1-1, with no clear D. Germline values: CDR1 MNHEY, CDR2 SVGAGI. CDR3 length: 15 residues. The V gene lost 6 bases and the J gene lost 0 bases, with 14 bases spanning the gap.

The chain carries TRBV12-3 or TRBV12-4 and TRBJ2-3; D uncertain. The length of the CDR3 is 12 residues. V gave up 2 bases and J gave up 7 bases, with 7 bases separating them. The CDR3 nucleotides read TGTGCCAGCAGTTTAAACGCGAATACGCAGTATTTT. Amino acid sequence: CASSLNANTQYF.

The V and J genes are TRBV13 and TRBJ2-4; 10 bases are a match to TRBD1. The CDR3 runs 21 residues. Germline loops: CDR1 PRHDT, CDR2 FYEKMQ (reference sequence). With V trimmed by 1 base and J by 1 base, 16 bases remained unmatched. The CDR3 spells CASSLVIRTGGREGAKNIQYF. The DNA for the CDR3 is TGTGCCAGCAGCTTAGTGATCCGGACAGGGGGAAGAGAAGGGGCCAAAAACATTCAGTACTTC.

The J gene is TRBJ2-1, the V gene TRBV21-1; the table's D call of TRBD1 was not tested on the DNA. TRBV21-1 is classified as a pseudogene. CDR3 size: 18 residues. The CDR3 sequence is CASSKEGTGGTWYNEQFF. The CDR3 DNA reads as TGTGCCAGCAGCAAAGAGGGGACAGGGGGGACTTGGTACAATGAGCAGTTCTTC.

The chain's CDR3 is CASRLQGDSNQPQHF. In DNA, the CDR3 is TGTGCCAGCAGATTACAGGGGGATAGCAATCAGCCCCAGCATTTT. The chain carries TRBV7-9 and TRBJ1-5; 8 nucleotides align to TRBD1. Per the germline V gene, CDR1 is SEHNR and CDR2 is FQNEAQ (reference sequence). The CDR3 totals 15 residues. Trimming at V came to 6 bases and at J to 0 bases, leaving 4 bases not matched to a gene. Full variable domain (remainder filled in from reference TRBV7-9 and TRBJ1-5): DTGVSQNPRHKITKRGQNVTFRCDPISEHNRLYWYRQTLGQGPEFLTYFQNEAQLEKSRLLSDRFSAERPKGSFSTLEIQRTEQGDSAMYLCASRLQGDSNQPQHFGDGTRLSIL.

This chain connects TRBV27 to TRBJ2-5; 8 bases align to TRBD1. Losses at the gene ends were 4 bases for V and 3 bases for J; bases not matched to a gene: 7. The germline gives CDR1 MNHEY, CDR2 SMNVEV (reference sequence). CDR3 size: 15 residues. This CDR3 reads CASSSLGTGEETQYF. The CDR3 DNA is TGTGCCAGCAGTTCCCTAGGGACAGGAGAAGAGACCCAGTACTTC.

This clone was seen once. CDR3 in amino acids: CASCEQGQTNSPLHF. DNA for the CDR3: TGCGCCAGCTGCGAGCAGGGACAGACAAATTCACCCCTCCACTTT. This chain links TRBV5-1 with TRBJ1-6, with 7 positions matching TRBD1. V lost 7 bases, J lost 7 bases, and 11 bases stayed unmatched. The CDR3 is 15 residues long. Germline CDR1 SGHRS, CDR2 YFSETQ.

This clone was counted a single time. This chain uses TRBV2 with TRBJ1-2; 8 bases line up with TRBD1. The CDR3 sequence is 13 residues long. CDR1 and CDR2 (germline): SNHLY, FYNNEI. J lost 3 bases, V lost 6 bases, and 3 bases had no gene match. The CDR3 region is CASRGQGDYGYTF. The CDR3 DNA reads TGTGCCAGCAGAGGACAGGGAGACTATGGCTACACCTTC.

V usage is TRBV28 and J usage is TRBJ1-4; a weak D match, TRBD1 (5 bases). CDR1 is MDHEN and CDR2 is SYDVKM in the germline V gene. V lost 7 bases, J lost 10 bases, and 16 bases lay in between. The CDR3 has 13 amino acids. The CDR3, as DNA: TGTGCCAGCAACACGGGCGGGGGAGGAAAACTGTTTTTT. Its translation is CASNTGGGGKLFF.

The V call is TRBV7-6, the J call TRBJ1-4, with TRBD1 identical over 9 bases. The CDR3 sequence is 16 residues long. Germline loops: CDR1 SGHVS, CDR2 FNYEAQ. V shed 1 base, J shed 8 bases, and the junction held 8 bases outside the gene matches. The DNA for the CDR3 is TGTGCCAGCAGCTTAGGGGGGGGACAGGGAGGCGAAAAACTGTTTTTT. This sequence encodes CASSLGGGQGGEKLFF. Full variable domain (outside the CDR3, taken from reference TRBV7-6 and TRBJ1-4): GAGVSQSPRYKVTKRGQDVALRCDPISGHVSLYWYRQALGQGPEFLTYFNYEAQQDKSGLPNDRFSAERPEGSISTLTIQRTEQRDSAMYRCASSLGGGQGGEKLFFGSGTQLSVL.

Comment on this clone: Because the CDR3 is missing its conserved closing phenylalanine or tryptophan, this is likely a read error. Because the CDR3's place on the DNA is in doubt, the DNA is left out and the CDR3 is given as listed by TCRdb. V usage is TRBV5-6 and J usage is TRBJ2-7; the table's D call, TRBD1, was not checked against the DNA. Counting both end residues, the CDR3 totals 9 amino acids. The germline gives CDR1 SGHDT, CDR2 YYEEEE. The CDR3 sequence: CASSLVTGL.

The chain links TRBV9 to TRBJ2-2; the match to TRBD2 covers 14 bases. CDR1 and CDR2 (germline): SGDLS, YYNGEE. The CDR3 contains 19 residues. After removal of 4 bases from V and 4 bases from J, the junction contained 12 bases not matched to a gene. Here the CDR3 DNA reads TGTGCCAGCAGCACCAAGGGACTAGCGGGGGAGCTGTTCACCGGGGAGCTGTTTTTT. Amino acid sequence: CASSTKGLAGELFTGELFF.

The chain links TRBV21-1 to TRBJ2-5; the D call TRBD1 from the table was never checked on the DNA. TRBV21-1 is given as a pseudogene. This CDR3 has 14 residues. CDR3 protein: CASSKGQGGETQYF. The CDR3 bases are TGTGCCAGCAGCAAAGGACAGGGTGGCGAGACCCAGTACTTC.

The rearrangement joins TRBV12-5 to TRBJ2-3, with 10 bases aligning to TRBD1. CDR1 and CDR2 (germline): LGHNT, FRNRAP. Trimming took 4 bases from V and 1 from J; bases not matched to a gene: 8. This CDR3 contains 17 residues. The chain's CDR3 is CASGSGQGGVGTDTQYF. The DNA of the CDR3 is TGTGCTAGTGGTTCAGGACAGGGGGGAGTAGGCACAGATACGCAGTATTTT.

The V call is TRBV18, the J call TRBJ1-1; D perhaps matches TRBD1 (5 bases). This CDR3 is built from 14 residues. Per the germline V gene, CDR1 is KGHSH and CDR2 is LQKENI. V lost 3 bases to trimming and J lost 1 base, with 9 bases between them. In DNA, the CDR3 is TGTGCCAGCTCACCGGTTGGGGCGAACACTGAAGCTTTCTTT. This translates into CASSPVGANTEAFF.

The chain links TRBV9 to TRBJ2-5, with 8 positions matching TRBD2. The germline gives CDR1 SGDLS, CDR2 YYNGEE. The CDR3 is 13 amino acids. V gave up 2 bases and J gave up 6 bases; unmatched junction bases: 3. CDR3 DNA sequence: TGTGCCAGCAGCGTTCCGGGGGGGAAGACCCAGTACTTC. It codes for CASSVPGGKTQYF.